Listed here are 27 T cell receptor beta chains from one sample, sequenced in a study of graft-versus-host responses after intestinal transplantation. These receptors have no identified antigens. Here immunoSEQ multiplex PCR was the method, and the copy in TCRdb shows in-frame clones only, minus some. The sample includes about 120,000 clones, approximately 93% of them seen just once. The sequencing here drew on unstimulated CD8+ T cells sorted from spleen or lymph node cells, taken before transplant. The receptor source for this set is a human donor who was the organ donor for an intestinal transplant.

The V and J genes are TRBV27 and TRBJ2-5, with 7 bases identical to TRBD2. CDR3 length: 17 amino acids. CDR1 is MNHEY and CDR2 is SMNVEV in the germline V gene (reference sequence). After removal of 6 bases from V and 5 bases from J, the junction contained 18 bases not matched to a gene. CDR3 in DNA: TGTGCCAGCAGCAAACTTGTTCCCCTCGGACTAGGGGAGACCCAGTACTTC. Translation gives CASSKLVPLGLGETQYF.

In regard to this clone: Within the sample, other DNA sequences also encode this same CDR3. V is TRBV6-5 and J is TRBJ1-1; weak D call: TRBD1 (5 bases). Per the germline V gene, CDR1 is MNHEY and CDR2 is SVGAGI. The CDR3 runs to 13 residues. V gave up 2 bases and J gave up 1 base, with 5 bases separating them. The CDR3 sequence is CASSYGQNTEAFF. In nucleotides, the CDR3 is TGTGCCAGCAGTTACGGACAGAACACTGAAGCTTTCTTT.

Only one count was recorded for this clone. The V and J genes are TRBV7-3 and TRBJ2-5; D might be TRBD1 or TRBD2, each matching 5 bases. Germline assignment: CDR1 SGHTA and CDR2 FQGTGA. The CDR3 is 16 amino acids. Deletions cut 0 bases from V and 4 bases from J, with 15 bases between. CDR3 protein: CASSLTGTDLLETQYF. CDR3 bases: TGTGCCAGCAGCTTAACCGGGACGGACCTCCTAGAGACCCAGTACTTC.

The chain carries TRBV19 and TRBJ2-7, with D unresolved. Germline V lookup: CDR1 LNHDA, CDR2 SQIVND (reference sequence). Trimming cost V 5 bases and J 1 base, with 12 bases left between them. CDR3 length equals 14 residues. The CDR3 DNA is TGTGCCAGTAGTCTCTACGACGGGTCCTACGAGCAGTACTTC. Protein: CASSLYDGSYEQYF.

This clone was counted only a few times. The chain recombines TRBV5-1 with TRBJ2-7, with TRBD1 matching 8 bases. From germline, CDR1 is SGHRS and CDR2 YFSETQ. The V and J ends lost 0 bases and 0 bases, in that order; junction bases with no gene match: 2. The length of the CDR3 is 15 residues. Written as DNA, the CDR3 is TGCGCCAGCAGCTTGGAGGGGACAGGCTCCTACGAGCAGTACTTC. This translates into CASSLEGTGSYEQYF.

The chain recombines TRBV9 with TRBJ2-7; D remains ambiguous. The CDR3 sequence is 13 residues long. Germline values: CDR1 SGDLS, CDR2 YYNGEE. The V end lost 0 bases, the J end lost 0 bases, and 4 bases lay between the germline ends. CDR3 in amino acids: CASSVGHSYEQYF. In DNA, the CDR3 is TGTGCCAGCAGCGTAGGACACTCCTACGAGCAGTACTTC.

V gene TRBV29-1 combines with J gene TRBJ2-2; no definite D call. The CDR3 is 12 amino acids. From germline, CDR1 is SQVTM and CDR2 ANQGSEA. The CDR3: CICAGNTGELFF. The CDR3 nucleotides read TGCATTTGCGCCGGGAACACCGGGGAGCTGTTTTTT.

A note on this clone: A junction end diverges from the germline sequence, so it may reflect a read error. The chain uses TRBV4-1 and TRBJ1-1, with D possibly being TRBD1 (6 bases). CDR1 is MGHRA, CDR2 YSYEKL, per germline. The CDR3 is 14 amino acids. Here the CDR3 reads CASSQGGGTLRGAF. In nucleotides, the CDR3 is TGCGCCAGCAGCCAGGGGGGTGGGACACTTCGCGGGGCTTTT.

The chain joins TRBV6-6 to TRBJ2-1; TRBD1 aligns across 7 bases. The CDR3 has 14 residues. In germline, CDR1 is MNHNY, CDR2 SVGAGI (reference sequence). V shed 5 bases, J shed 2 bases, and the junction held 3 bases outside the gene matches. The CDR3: CASSKQGPYNEQFF. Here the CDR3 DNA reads TGTGCCAGCAGTAAACAGGGGCCCTACAATGAGCAGTTCTTC.

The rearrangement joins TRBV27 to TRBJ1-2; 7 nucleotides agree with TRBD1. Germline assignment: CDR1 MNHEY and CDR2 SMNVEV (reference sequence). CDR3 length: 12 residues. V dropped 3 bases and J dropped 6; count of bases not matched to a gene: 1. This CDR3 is CASSLTGNGYTF. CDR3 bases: TGTGCCAGCAGTTTGACAGGGAATGGCTACACCTTC.

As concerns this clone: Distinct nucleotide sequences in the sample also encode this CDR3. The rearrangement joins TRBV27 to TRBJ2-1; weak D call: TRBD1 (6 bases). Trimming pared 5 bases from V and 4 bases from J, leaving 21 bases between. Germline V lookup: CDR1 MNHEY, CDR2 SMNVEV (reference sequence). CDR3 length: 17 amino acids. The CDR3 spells CASSPGTPSFAYNEQFF. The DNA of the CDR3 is TGTGCCAGCAGTCCCGGGACACCCAGCTTCGCTTACAATGAGCAGTTCTTC.

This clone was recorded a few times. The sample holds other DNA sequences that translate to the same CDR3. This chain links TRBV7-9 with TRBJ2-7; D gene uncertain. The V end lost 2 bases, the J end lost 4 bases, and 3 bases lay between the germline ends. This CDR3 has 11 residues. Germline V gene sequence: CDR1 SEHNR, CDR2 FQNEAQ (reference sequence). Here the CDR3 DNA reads TGTGCCAGCAGCTTAACATACGAGCAGTACTTC. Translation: CASSLTYEQYF.

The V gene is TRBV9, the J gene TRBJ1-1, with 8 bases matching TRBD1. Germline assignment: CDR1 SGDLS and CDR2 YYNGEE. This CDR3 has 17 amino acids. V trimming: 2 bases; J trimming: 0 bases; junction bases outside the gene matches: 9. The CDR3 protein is CASSVAGGTGMNTEAFF. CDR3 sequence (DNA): TGTGCCAGCAGCGTCGCTGGGGGGACAGGAATGAACACTGAAGCTTTCTTT.

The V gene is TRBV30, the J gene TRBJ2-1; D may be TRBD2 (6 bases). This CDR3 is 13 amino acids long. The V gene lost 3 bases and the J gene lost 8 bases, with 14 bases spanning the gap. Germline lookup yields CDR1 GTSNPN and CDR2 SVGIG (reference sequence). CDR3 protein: CAWRNLLAHEQFF. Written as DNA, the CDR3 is TGTGCCTGGAGAAACTTACTAGCACATGAGCAGTTCTTC.

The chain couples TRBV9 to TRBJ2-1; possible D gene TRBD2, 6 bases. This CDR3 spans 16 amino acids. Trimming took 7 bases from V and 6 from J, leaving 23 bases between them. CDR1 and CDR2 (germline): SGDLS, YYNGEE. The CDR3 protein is CASGASVSGGSNEQFF. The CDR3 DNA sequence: TGTGCCAGCGGAGCTAGCGTCTCCGGAGGTTCCAATGAGCAGTTCTTC.

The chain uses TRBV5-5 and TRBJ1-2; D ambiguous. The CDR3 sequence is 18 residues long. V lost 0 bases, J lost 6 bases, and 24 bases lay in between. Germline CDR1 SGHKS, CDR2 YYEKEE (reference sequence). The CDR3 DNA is TGTGCCAGCAGCTTGGTTCGCGAAGGTCCGGGAAGGTATAATGGCTACACCTTC. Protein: CASSLVREGPGRYNGYTF.

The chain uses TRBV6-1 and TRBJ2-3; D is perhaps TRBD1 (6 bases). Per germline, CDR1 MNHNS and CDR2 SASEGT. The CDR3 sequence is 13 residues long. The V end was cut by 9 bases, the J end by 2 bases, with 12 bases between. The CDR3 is CASGQPITDTQYF. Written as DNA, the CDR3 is TGTGCCAGTGGACAGCCGATCACAGATACGCAGTATTTT.

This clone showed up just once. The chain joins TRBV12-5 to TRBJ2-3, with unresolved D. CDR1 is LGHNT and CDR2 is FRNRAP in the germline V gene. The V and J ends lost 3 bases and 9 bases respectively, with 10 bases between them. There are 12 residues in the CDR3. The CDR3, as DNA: TGTGCTAGTGGTTTTTCCCCTCGAACGCAGTATTTT. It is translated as CASGFSPRTQYF.

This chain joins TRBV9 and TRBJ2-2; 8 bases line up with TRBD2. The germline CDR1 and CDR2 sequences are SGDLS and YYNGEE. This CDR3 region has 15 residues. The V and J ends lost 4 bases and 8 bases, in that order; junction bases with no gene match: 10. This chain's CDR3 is CASSSGGRSLGELFF. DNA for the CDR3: TGTGCCAGCAGCTCCGGCGGGAGGAGTTTAGGGGAGCTGTTTTTT.

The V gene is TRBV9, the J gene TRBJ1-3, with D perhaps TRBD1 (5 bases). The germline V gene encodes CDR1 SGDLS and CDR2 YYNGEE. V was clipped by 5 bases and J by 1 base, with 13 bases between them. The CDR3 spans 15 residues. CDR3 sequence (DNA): TGTGCCAGCAGGGGTGATGGACAATCTGGAAACACCATATATTTT. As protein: CASRGDGQSGNTIYF.

CDR3 DNA sequence: TGTGCCAGCAGCTTTGGGACTATTCCCACAGATACGCAGTATTTT. Residues: CASSFGTIPTDTQYF. The chain has TRBV7-2 and TRBJ2-3; 7 nucleotides align to TRBD2. Germline CDR1 and CDR2: SGHTA and FQGNSA. The CDR3 is made up of 15 amino acids. The V and J ends lost 3 bases and 2 bases, in that order; junction bases with no gene match: 5.

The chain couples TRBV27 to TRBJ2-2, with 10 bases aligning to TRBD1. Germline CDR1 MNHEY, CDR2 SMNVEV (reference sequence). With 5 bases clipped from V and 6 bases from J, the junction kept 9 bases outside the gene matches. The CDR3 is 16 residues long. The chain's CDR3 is CASSMGQGRKSGELFF. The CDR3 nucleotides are TGTGCCAGCAGTATGGGACAGGGGAGGAAATCCGGGGAGCTGTTTTTT.

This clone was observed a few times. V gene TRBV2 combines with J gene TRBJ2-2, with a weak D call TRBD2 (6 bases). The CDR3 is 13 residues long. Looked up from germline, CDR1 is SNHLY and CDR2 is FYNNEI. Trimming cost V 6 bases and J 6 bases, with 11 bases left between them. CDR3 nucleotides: TGTGCCAGCAGCGTATCGGGGGCCGGGGAGCTGTTTTTT. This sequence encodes CASSVSGAGELFF.

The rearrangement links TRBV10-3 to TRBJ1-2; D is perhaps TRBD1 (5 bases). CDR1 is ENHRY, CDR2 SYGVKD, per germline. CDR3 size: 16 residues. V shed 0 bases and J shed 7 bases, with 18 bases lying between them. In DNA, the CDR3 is TGTGCCATCAGTGAGTCGATGGCGGGGGGTTTCAGTGGCTACACCTTC. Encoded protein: CAISESMAGGFSGYTF.

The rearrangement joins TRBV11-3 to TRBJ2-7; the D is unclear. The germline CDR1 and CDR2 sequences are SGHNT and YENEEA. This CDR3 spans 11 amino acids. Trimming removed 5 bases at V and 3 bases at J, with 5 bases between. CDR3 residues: CASSLNYEQYF. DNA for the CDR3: TGTGCCAGCAGCCTAAACTACGAGCAGTACTTC.

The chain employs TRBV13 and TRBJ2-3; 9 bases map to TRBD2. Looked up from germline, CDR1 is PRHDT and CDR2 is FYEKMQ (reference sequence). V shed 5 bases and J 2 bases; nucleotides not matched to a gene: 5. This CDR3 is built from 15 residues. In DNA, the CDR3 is TGTGCCAGCAGCCAGCGGACTAGCGCCACAGATACGCAGTATTTT. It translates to CASSQRTSATDTQYF.

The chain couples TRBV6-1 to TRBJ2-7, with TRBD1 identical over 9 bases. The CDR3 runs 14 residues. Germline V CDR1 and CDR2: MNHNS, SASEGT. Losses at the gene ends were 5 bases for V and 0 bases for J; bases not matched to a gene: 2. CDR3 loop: CASSPGQGSYEQYF. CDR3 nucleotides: TGTGCCAGCAGTCCGGGACAGGGCTCCTACGAGCAGTACTTC.